Listed below are T cell receptor beta chains from one sample, sequenced in a study of cytomegalovirus exposure and HLA in healthy donors. The table came from immunoSEQ multiplex PCR; TCRdb's copy has only in-frame clones and leaves some out. This table holds 95,000 to 150,000 clones, 17% found once. Sequencing was performed on PBMCs. These TCRs come from a female donor in good health and CMV-seropositive. CDR3s include the opening cysteine and the closing phenylalanine or tryptophan. The order of the fields is V gene, J gene, CDR3 length, clone size, CDR3 protein. Clone size is shown for a subset of rows, as once, few, many or a class of expanded clone.

V: TRBV2; J: TRBJ2-3; length: 18; size: NA; CDR3: CASSESGLAGFSTDTQYF
V: TRBV29-1; J: TRBJ1-2; length: 11; size: few; CDR3: CSVEWQYGYTF
V: TRBV7-9; J: TRBJ1-1; length: 13; size: few; CDR3: CASSSRENTEAFF
V: TRBV5-1; J: TRBJ2-7; length: 14; size: few; CDR3: CASSLGQDIYEQYF
V: TRBV4-3; J: TRBJ2-3; length: 14; size: NA; CDR3: CASSQERGTDTQYF
V: TRBV11-3; J: TRBJ2-1; length: 13; size: few; CDR3: CASSAREYNEQFF
V: TRBV5-1; J: TRBJ2-3; length: 18; size: few; CDR3: CASSFGLAGGPRTDTQYF
V: TRBV5-4; J: TRBJ1-1; length: 14; size: NA; CDR3: CASTDRPDVTEAFF
V: TRBV9; J: TRBJ2-1; length: 15; size: NA; CDR3: CASSVDPLPSNEQFF
V: TRBV5-1; J: TRBJ1-6; length: 15; size: few; CDR3: CASSLDAAGKSPLHF
V: TRBV2; J: TRBJ2-7; length: 13; size: few; CDR3: CASSTVIPYEQYF
V: TRBV2; J: TRBJ2-7; length: 13; size: NA; CDR3: CASSDGASAEQYF
V: TRBV13; J: TRBJ1-6; length: 14; size: NA; CDR3: CASSSGSRISPLHF
V: TRBV7-8; J: TRBJ2-1; length: 16; size: NA; CDR3: CASSSRLAGVVDEQFF
V: TRBV30; J: TRBJ2-2; length: 12; size: few; CDR3: CAWSVLTGELFF